The 12 T cell receptor beta chains given below trace back to one sample, sequenced in a study of shared clonotypes between healthy human individuals. The protocol was immunoSEQ multiplex PCR, while the TCRdb copy is restricted to in-frame clones and leaves out a portion. In the table there are more than 450,000 clones, 79% of which are singletons. Input material: PBMCs. The receptors were gathered from a woman in her forties in good health. Some clones in this sample may be carry-over from other donors' samples.

The rearrangement links TRBV5-1 to TRBJ2-2; weak D call: TRBD1 (5 bases). Trimming removed 4 bases from V and 3 bases from J, with 10 bases in between. Per the germline V gene, CDR1 is SGHRS and CDR2 is YFSETQ. The CDR3 is 14 residues long. The CDR3 coding sequence is TGCGCCAGCAGCCCACAGGTAGACACCGGGGAGCTGTTTTTT. Its translation: CASSPQVDTGELFF.

This chain joins TRBV28 and TRBJ2-7; 9 nucleotides agree with TRBD1. V gave up 7 bases and J gave up 3 bases; unmatched junction bases: 13. CDR1 is MDHEN and CDR2 is SYDVKM in the germline V gene. This CDR3 region has 16 residues. The CDR3 DNA reads TGTGCCAGCACCAAAGGAAGGGACAGGGTCTTCTACGAGCAGTACTTC. Its protein is CASTKGRDRVFYEQYF.

This clone came up once. The rearrangement links TRBV28 to TRBJ1-1; perhaps TRBD1 as D (5 bases). The CDR3 spans 17 residues. Between the trimmed V and J ends, which lost 3 bases and 1 base, there was a span of 18 bases. Germline V gives CDR1 MDHEN, CDR2 SYDVKM. The CDR3 sequence is CASSFGSLGQRNTEAFF. The DNA of the CDR3 is TGTGCCAGCAGTTTTGGTTCTTTGGGGCAGAGGAACACTGAAGCTTTCTTT.

This clone showed up just once. The DNA of the CDR3 is TGTGCCAGCAGTCCGTCGGAGGGGGGCTATGAAAAACTGTTTTTT. Protein: CASSPSEGGYEKLFF. The chain is built from TRBV5-6 and TRBJ1-4; weak D call: TRBD1 (6 bases). CDR1 is SGHDT, CDR2 YYEEEE, per germline. Trimming left V 5 bases short and J 6 bases short, with 17 bases between. The CDR3 length is 15 residues.

This rearrangement joins TRBV7-2 to TRBJ1-1; 8 nucleotides line up with TRBD1. The germline gives CDR1 SGHTA, CDR2 FQGNSA. This CDR3 has 19 residues. V lost 5 bases, J lost 0 bases, and 17 bases stayed unmatched. CDR3 loop: CASSEEPRGRRWLNTEAFF. The CDR3 DNA is TGTGCCAGCAGCGAAGAACCCAGGGGGCGTAGGTGGCTGAACACTGAAGCTTTCTTT.

V and J are TRBV7-2 and TRBJ2-1, with 7 bases identical to TRBD2. V lost 6 bases to trimming and J lost 10 bases; unmatched junction nucleotides: 6. Germline-derived CDR1 and CDR2 are SGHTA and FQGNSA. CDR3 length: 12 residues. This CDR3 is CASRAGEREQFF. The CDR3 DNA is TGTGCCAGCAGGGCGGGAGAGCGGGAGCAGTTCTTC.

The rearrangement uses TRBV5-4 and TRBJ1-2; D gene unclear. V was trimmed by 0 bases and J by 3 bases, leaving 12 bases between them. This CDR3 has 15 residues. Germline loops: CDR1 SGHNT, CDR2 YYREEE (reference sequence). Here the CDR3 reads CASSLAGRRDYGYTF. CDR3 DNA sequence: TGTGCCAGCAGCTTGGCCGGACGGCGTGACTATGGCTACACCTTC.

This chain links TRBV4-1 with TRBJ2-7; TRBD2 aligns across 7 bases. Germline V gene sequence: CDR1 MGHRA, CDR2 YSYEKL. CDR3 length: 20 amino acids. Unmatched junction bases numbered 24, after V lost 3 bases and J lost 4 bases. DNA of the CDR3: TGCGCCAGCAGCCAGGTCAGAGTAGGGGCCGGGAGGTACCCCCGGTACGAGCAGTACTTC. It yields the protein CASSQVRVGAGRYPRYEQYF.

This rearrangement joins TRBV9 to TRBJ2-1, with 10 nucleotides matching TRBD1. Germline lookup yields CDR1 SGDLS and CDR2 YYNGEE. The CDR3 covers 15 residues. V shed 4 bases and J 7 bases; nucleotides not matched to a gene: 8. The chain's CDR3 is CASSSGTGEGNEQFF. In nucleotides, the CDR3 is TGTGCCAGCAGCTCCGGGACAGGGGAGGGGAATGAGCAGTTCTTC.

This chain joins TRBV7-8 and TRBJ1-4, with D hard to call. The ends were cut back, 8 bases at V and 0 bases at J, with 7 bases in the middle. There are 13 residues in the CDR3. CDR1 is SGHVS, CDR2 FQNEAQ, per germline. The CDR3 DNA sequence: TGTGCCAGCTCCGGTGCAACTAATGAAAAACTGTTTTTT. Protein sequence: CASSGATNEKLFF.

The genes are TRBV5-4 and TRBJ1-1, with D unresolved. This CDR3 has 15 residues. Germline-derived CDR1 and CDR2 are SGHNT and YYREEE (reference sequence). The V end lost 5 bases, the J end lost 0 bases, and 14 bases lay between the germline ends. The DNA of the CDR3 is TGTGCCAGCAGACCCTCCCCCGAGGTGAACACTGAAGCTTTCTTT. Translating gives CASRPSPEVNTEAFF.

Details on this clone: Germline is not matched at one junction end, which may reflect a read error. This chain uses TRBV2 with TRBJ2-1; D unclear. Germline CDR1 and CDR2: SNHLY and FYNNEI. The CDR3 extends over 12 amino acids. CDR3 sequence: CASREAGNEQFF. In DNA form, the CDR3 reads TGTGCCAGCAGAGAAGCTGGGAATGAGCAGTTCTTC.